These 26 T cell receptor beta chains were sequenced from one sample in a study of blood T cell repertoires in COVID-19. Clones were read by immunoSEQ multiplex PCR, and TCRdb kept only the in-frame ones, dropping some. The sample carries hundreds of thousands of clones, 87% recorded once. Sequences were obtained from peripheral blood. The receptors here all came from a man between 18 and 29 years old with active or convalescent COVID-19.

The chain has TRBV7-2 and TRBJ2-2; D may be TRBD1 (6 bases). Trimming stripped 4 bases from V and 1 base from J, with 13 bases between. The CDR3 spans 16 residues. Germline V CDR1 and CDR2: SGHTA, FQGNSA. DNA of the CDR3: TGTGCCAGCAGCTCCCTGGGACAATTGAACACCGGGGAGCTGTTTTTT. Protein product: CASSSLGQLNTGELFF.

This chain connects TRBV5-1 to TRBJ1-1; 8 bases are a match to TRBD1. Trimming cost V 4 bases and J 5 bases; bases outside gene matches: 10. Germline CDR1 and CDR2: SGHRS and YFSETQ. The CDR3 has 15 amino acids. DNA for the CDR3: TGCGCCAGCAGCCAGGGTTCAGGGGGCTGGACTGAAGCTTTCTTT. Translated, it gives CASSQGSGGWTEAFF.

CDR3 DNA: TGTGCCAGCAGTTACTCGGGGACAGGGGTTTCAGGTGGCTACACCTTC. Protein: CASSYSGTGVSGGYTF. This chain joins TRBV6-6 and TRBJ1-2; 10 positions agree with TRBD1. Germline CDR1 and CDR2: MNHNY and SVGAGI (reference sequence). V gave up 0 bases and J gave up 7 bases; unmatched junction bases: 8. CDR3 length: 16 amino acids.

The chain couples TRBV6-5 to TRBJ1-2, with D maybe TRBD1 (5 bases). V lost 2 bases to trimming and J lost 0 bases, with 13 bases between them. Germline assignment: CDR1 MNHEY and CDR2 SVGAGI. This CDR3 comprises 16 residues. CDR3 DNA: TGTGCCAGCAGTTACAAACAGGCCTTAGCTAACTATGGCTACACCTTC. It encodes CASSYKQALANYGYTF.

This chain joins TRBV7-9 and TRBJ2-2, with 15 positions matching TRBD2. The ends lost 4 bases at V and 3 bases at J; junction bases unmatched: 3. The length of the CDR3 is 17 residues. CDR1 is SEHNR, CDR2 FQNEAQ, per germline (reference sequence). This CDR3 reads CASSSGTSGRYTGELFF. In DNA, the CDR3 is TGTGCCAGCAGCTCGGGGACTAGCGGGAGGTACACCGGGGAGCTGTTTTTT.

In the case of this clone: It may be a read error: a sequence one base away is much more abundant. This chain uses TRBV7-3 with TRBJ2-6; possibly TRBD1 for D (5 bases). The CDR3 spans 15 residues. V lost 2 bases and J 0 bases, leaving 5 bases between the germline ends. Per germline, CDR1 SGHTA and CDR2 FQGTGA. In nucleotides, the CDR3 is TGTGCCAGCAGCTTAGACAGCTCTGGGGCCAACGTCCTGACTTTC. As protein: CASSLDSSGANVLTF. The entire variable domain, with the rest obtained from reference TRBV7-3 and TRBJ2-6, is as follows: GAGVSQTPSNKVTEKGKYVELRCDPISGHTALYWYRQSLGQGPEFLIYFQGTGAADDSGLPNDRFFAVRPEGSVSTLKIQRTERGDSAVYLCASSLDSSGANVLTFGAGSRLTVL.

The chain combines TRBV7-6 with TRBJ2-3; 11 positions match TRBD2. V shed 5 bases and J 0 bases; nucleotides not matched to a gene: 10. The CDR3 sequence is 18 residues long. Germline V gives CDR1 SGHVS, CDR2 FNYEAQ. The CDR3 nucleotides read TGTGCCAGCAGCGAAGGACTAGCGGGTAGCACTAGCACAGATACGCAGTATTTT. Its translation is CASSEGLAGSTSTDTQYF.

The chain couples TRBV6-6 to TRBJ1-1; the D gene is possibly TRBD1 (5 bases). V lost 7 bases and J 3 bases, leaving 18 bases between the germline ends. The CDR3 runs 15 residues. The germline V gene encodes CDR1 MNHNY and CDR2 SVGAGI (reference sequence). CDR3 amino acids: CASNHLTGGYTEAFF. The CDR3 DNA sequence: TGTGCCAGCAACCACCTAACCGGGGGATACACTGAAGCTTTCTTT.

The CDR3 loop reads CAISEMDRGYNEQFF. DNA of the CDR3: TGTGCCATCAGTGAGATGGATAGGGGCTACAATGAGCAGTTCTTC. V is TRBV10-3 and J is TRBJ2-1; TRBD1 is a possible D gene (5 bases). Looked up from germline, CDR1 is ENHRY and CDR2 is SYGVKD. This CDR3 region has 15 residues. Between the trimmed V and J ends, which lost 2 bases and 3 bases, there was a span of 11 bases.

This clone was observed at least ten times. The chain links TRBV6-1 to TRBJ2-7; TRBD2 agrees at 8 bases. With V trimmed by 2 bases and J by 6 bases, 12 bases remained unmatched. Per germline, CDR1 MNHNS and CDR2 SASEGT. CDR3 length: 16 residues. CDR3 sequence: CASSEPFVTGTSEQYF. CDR3 nucleotide sequence: TGTGCCAGCAGTGAACCTTTTGTAACAGGGACTAGCGAGCAGTACTTC.

The CDR3 region has the DNA TGTGCCACCAGCAGGGGGAAGGGGACAACCATATATTTT. It encodes CATSRGKGTTIYF. The chain is built from TRBV15 and TRBJ1-3; D might be TRBD1 (6 bases). Trimming pared 3 bases from V and 10 bases from J, leaving 13 bases between. CDR3 length equals 13 residues. Per germline, CDR1 LNHNV and CDR2 YYDKDF (reference sequence).

J is TRBJ2-1 and V is TRBV6-2 or TRBV6-3; 8 positions agree with TRBD2. The CDR3 totals 16 residues. With 4 bases clipped from V and 5 bases from J, the junction kept 10 bases outside the gene matches. Germline V CDR1 and CDR2: MNHEY, SVGEGT. This CDR3 is CASSFSPGGSHNEQFF. The CDR3, as DNA: TGTGCCAGCAGTTTCTCCCCGGGAGGGTCCCACAATGAGCAGTTCTTC.

The chain uses TRBV6-5 and TRBJ2-7; TRBD2 is a possible D gene (6 bases). Trimming took off 2 bases at V and 2 bases at J, with 13 bases between the two ends. Germline CDR1 is MNHEY and CDR2 is SVGAGI. The CDR3 is 15 residues long. The CDR3 DNA follows: TGTGCCAGCAGTTACAACCGGGACTTAACCTACGAGCAGTACTTC. It codes for CASSYNRDLTYEQYF.

The chain has TRBV21-1 and TRBJ2-7; the table's D call, TRBD1, was not checked against the DNA. TRBV21-1 is tagged as a pseudogene. The CDR3 extends over 16 amino acids. CDR3 loop: CASRMRQDPFAYEQYF. The CDR3 DNA reads TGTGCCAGCAGGATGCGACAGGACCCATTCGCCTACGAGCAGTACTTC.

The V and J genes are TRBV5-1 and TRBJ1-2; tentatively, D is TRBD1 (5 bases). The CDR3 totals 14 residues. The V end was cut by 3 bases, the J end by 4 bases, with 13 bases between. Germline lookup yields CDR1 SGHRS and CDR2 YFSETQ. CDR3 region: CASSWGDGSYGYTF. In nucleotides, the CDR3 is TGCGCCAGCAGCTGGGGGGACGGCTCCTATGGCTACACCTTC.

V is TRBV23-1 and J is TRBJ1-1; tentatively, D is TRBD1 (5 bases). TRBV23-1 belongs to the ORF category, with a function that is uncertain. CDR3 length equals 16 residues. V lost 4 bases, J lost 1 base, and 16 bases lay in between. In DNA, the CDR3 is TGCGCCAGCAGTCCCGCTGGGGCCCTCAGGAACACTGAAGCTTTCTTT. It translates to CASSPAGALRNTEAFF.

The chain couples TRBV15 to TRBJ2-1, with 8 bases identical to TRBD2. Germline lookup yields CDR1 LNHNV and CDR2 YYDKDF (reference sequence). There are 17 residues in the CDR3. Losses at the gene ends were 0 bases for V and 4 bases for J; bases not matched to a gene: 8. This CDR3 reads CATSRDLQLADYNEQFF. CDR3 in DNA: TGTGCCACCAGCAGAGATCTCCAACTAGCGGATTACAATGAGCAGTTCTTC.

The rearrangement uses TRBV6-6 and TRBJ1-2; 8 nucleotides match TRBD1. Germline V gives CDR1 MNHNY, CDR2 SVGAGI (reference sequence). V trimming: 2 bases; J trimming: 6 bases; junction bases outside the gene matches: 11. This CDR3 comprises 16 residues. The CDR3 loop reads CASSYPPQGDRDGYTF. The CDR3 bases are TGTGCCAGCAGTTACCCACCACAGGGGGATAGGGATGGCTACACCTTC.

The rearrangement joins TRBV15 to TRBJ2-1; 13 bases align to TRBD2. Germline V gene lookup returns CDR1 LNHNV and CDR2 YYDKDF (reference sequence). Trimming removed 5 bases from V and 7 bases from J; junction bases left unmatched: 2. The CDR3 loop spans 14 amino acids. DNA for the CDR3: TGTGCCACCAGCGGACTAGCGGGGGAAAATGAGCAGTTCTTC. Translated: CATSGLAGENEQFF.

The chain couples TRBV9 to TRBJ2-3; TRBD2 matches at 12 bases. The V segment lost 4 bases and the J segment 0 bases; nucleotides outside the gene matches: 6. The CDR3 contains 17 residues. Germline CDR1 reads SGDLS; CDR2 reads YYNGEE. CDR3 protein: CASSPRTSGVSTDTQYF. The CDR3 DNA reads as TGTGCCAGCAGCCCACGGACTAGCGGGGTTAGCACAGATACGCAGTATTTT.

The V call is TRBV7-2, the J call TRBJ2-3; 10 bases line up with TRBD2. Looked up from germline, CDR1 is SGHTA and CDR2 is FQGNSA. The CDR3 is 13 residues long. Trimming at V came to 5 bases and at J to 8 bases, leaving 4 bases not matched to a gene. The CDR3 loop reads CASSPRLAGTQYF. As DNA, the CDR3 is TGTGCCAGCAGCCCCCGACTAGCGGGTACGCAGTATTTT.

The rearrangement uses TRBV19 and TRBJ1-5, with 11 bases identical to TRBD1. CDR3 length: 16 residues. Germline CDR1 is LNHDA and CDR2 is SQIVND (reference sequence). After removal of 3 bases from V and 5 bases from J, the junction contained 6 bases not matched to a gene. For the CDR3, the DNA is TGTGCCAGTAGTATTACCGGGACAGGGGGGGATCAGCCCCAGCATTTT. Encoded protein: CASSITGTGGDQPQHF.

The rearrangement uses TRBV6-5 and TRBJ1-2, with D possibly TRBD1 on 5 matching bases. V dropped 2 bases and J dropped 4 bases, with 11 bases sitting between them. The CDR3 is made up of 14 amino acids. The germline CDR1 and CDR2 sequences are MNHEY and SVGAGI. The CDR3: CASSYLGGSYGYTF. DNA for the CDR3: TGTGCCAGCAGTTACCTGGGGGGATCCTATGGCTACACCTTC.

V and J are TRBV7-3 and TRBJ1-1; possibly TRBD1 for D (6 bases). The germline V gene has CDR1 SGHTA and CDR2 FQGTGA. There are 16 residues in the CDR3. V lost 0 bases and J 2 bases, leaving 13 bases between the germline ends. CDR3 protein: CASSLTGQTKNTEAFF. The CDR3 nucleotides read TGTGCCAGCAGCTTAACTGGACAGACCAAAAACACTGAAGCTTTCTTT.

This chain connects TRBV29-1 to TRBJ2-5, with TRBD2 matching 7 bases. Trimming cost V 8 bases and J 3 bases; bases outside gene matches: 9. This CDR3 has 13 amino acids. Looked up from germline, CDR1 is SQVTM and CDR2 is ANQGSEA. The CDR3 protein is CSWGEGRKETQYF. In DNA, the CDR3 is TGCAGCTGGGGGGAGGGACGGAAAGAGACCCAGTACTTC.

V and J are TRBV6-2 or TRBV6-3 and TRBJ2-7, with 8 bases aligning to TRBD1. The CDR3 sequence is 16 residues long. Unmatched junction bases numbered 11, after V lost 7 bases and J lost 0 bases. Germline V CDR1 and CDR2: MNHEY, SVGEGT. Here the CDR3 DNA reads TGTGCCAGCACCCCCGGCGGGACAGGAGCCTCCTACGAGCAGTACTTC. Protein: CASTPGGTGASYEQYF.